This TCR beta chain originates from a study of T cell responses to AZD1222 COVID-19 vaccine. General study points: Unmutated variant regions are reportedly targeted by nearly half of spike-specific TCRs. Spike as a whole was targeted by vaccine-associated CD4 TCRs, dominant at 160-218 and 743-854.

Trimming removed 5 bases from V and 0 bases from J, with 7 bases in between. Germline values: CDR1 SNHLY, CDR2 FYNNEI. This CDR3 contains 13 residues. About this clone: The target antigen is unknown.

Libraries were prepared by immunoSEQ multiplex PCR; TCRdb keeps only in-frame clonotypes and omits some of them. The sample consists of 100,000 to 150,000 clones, approximately 89% of them appearing once. The V and J genes are TRBV2 and TRBJ1-1; no firm D call. The sequence was collected from an adult in good health. Sequenced here: peripheral blood, sampled on day 0 of AZD1222 vaccination. The chain's CDR3 is CASSPGMNTEAFF. DNA of the CDR3: TGTGCCAGCAGTCCGGGCATGAACACTGAAGCTTTCTTT.